This passage covers 22 T cell receptor beta chains from one sample sequenced in a study of T cell repertoires in cytomegalovirus infection. Their antigen targets remain unknown. Each CDR3 protein is one row after TCRdb ran MiXCR on the reads. The table includes 27,000 or so distinct CDR3 sequences, around a fifth detected once. Sequences were derived from CD8+ T cells from cultured PBMCs, sampled from culture after CMV antigen stimulation. The receptor set was obtained from a human donor in good health (CMV status not recorded). Some clones in this sample may be carry-over from other donors' samples.

This clonotype was seen a handful of times. The rearrangement links TRBV19 to TRBJ1-1, with D unclear. The V and J ends lost 7 bases and 2 bases respectively, with 5 bases between them. The CDR3 totals 11 residues. Germline-derived CDR1 and CDR2 are LNHDA and SQIVND (reference sequence). CDR3 loop: CASNGNTEAFF. As DNA, the CDR3 is TGTGCCAGTAATGGCAACACTGAAGCTTTCTTT. Together with reference TRBV19 and TRBJ1-1, the CDR3 gives the full variable domain: DGGITQSPKYLFRKEGQNVTLSCEQNLNHDAMYWYRQDPGQGLRLIYYSQIVNDFQKGDIAEGYSVSREKKESFPLTVTSAQKNPTAFYLCASNGNTEAFFGQGTRLTVV.

This sequence joins TRBV13 and TRBJ2-3; 7 nucleotides align to TRBD2. There are 18 residues in the CDR3. After removal of 5 bases from V and 4 bases from J, the junction contained 18 bases not matched to a gene. In germline, CDR1 is PRHDT, CDR2 FYEKMQ (reference sequence). This CDR3 reads CASSSPLSLSGVSDTQYF. As DNA, the CDR3 is TGTGCCAGCAGCAGCCCCTTATCCCTCAGCGGGGTTTCAGATACGCAGTATTTT.

This clonotype was counted a few times. This rearrangement joins TRBV7-6 to TRBJ1-1; D gene uncertain. V lost 5 bases, J lost 3 bases, and 16 bases lay in between. Germline V gives CDR1 SGHVS, CDR2 FNYEAQ. The CDR3 runs to 15 residues. The CDR3 protein is CASSRGSRTYTEAFF. CDR3 nucleotides: TGTGCCAGCAGCCGAGGGTCCCGGACCTACACTGAAGCTTTCTTT.

The chain joins TRBV5-1 to TRBJ2-5; TRBD2 agrees at 10 bases. This CDR3 is built from 16 residues. Trimming at V came to 1 base and at J to 1 base, leaving 4 bases not matched to a gene. CDR1 and CDR2 from the germline V gene are SGHRS and YFSETQ. This CDR3 is CASSLTSGTAQETQYF. The CDR3 nucleotides are TGCGCCAGCAGCTTGACTAGCGGGACCGCCCAAGAGACCCAGTACTTC.

V usage is TRBV7-9 and J usage is TRBJ1-1; D remains ambiguous. Trimming left V 4 bases short and J 4 bases short, with 22 bases between. This CDR3 is 17 amino acids long. CDR1 and CDR2 from the germline V gene are SEHNR and FQNEAQ (reference sequence). The CDR3 protein is CASSSLVGRRTSTEAFF. CDR3 bases: TGTGCCAGCAGCTCCTTGGTTGGAAGGAGGACGAGCACTGAAGCTTTCTTT.

This clonotype has at least ten counts. CDR3 residues: CASSRFSGDEQYF. Here the CDR3 DNA reads TGTGCCAGCAGTAGGTTCAGTGGGGACGAGCAGTACTTC. This chain uses TRBV2 with TRBJ2-7; D is ambiguous. V gave up 5 bases and J gave up 5 bases, with 13 bases separating them. The CDR3 extends over 13 amino acids. CDR1 and CDR2 from the germline V gene are SNHLY and FYNNEI.

In its sample, this clonotype was seen many times. The chain is built from TRBV29-1 and TRBJ2-2; D call uncertain. V was cut by 0 bases and J by 2 bases, with 13 bases left in between. The CDR3 contains 16 residues. CDR1 is SQVTM, CDR2 ANQGSEA, per germline. Here the CDR3 DNA reads TGCAGCGTTGAAGATAGATTAGGGAAAAACACCGGGGAGCTGTTTTTT. Its protein product is CSVEDRLGKNTGELFF.

This clonotype was picked up a small number of times. J is TRBJ2-7 and V is TRBV6-1; D unclear. The CDR3 runs 20 residues. V lost 2 bases and J 0 bases, leaving 26 bases between the germline ends. Germline-derived CDR1 and CDR2 are MNHNS and SASEGT. The CDR3 DNA follows: TGTGCCAGCAGTGAACTGGAAACCCCGTCGTGGGGATTAAGCTCCTACGAGCAGTACTTC. Encoded protein: CASSELETPSWGLSSYEQYF.

This clonotype was seen a few times. The rearrangement uses TRBV7-6 and TRBJ2-3; 10 bases map to TRBD1. This CDR3 contains 15 residues. The junction had 4 bases not matched to a gene; V was cut back by 5 bases and J by 2 bases. The germline V gene has CDR1 SGHVS and CDR2 FNYEAQ. The CDR3 reads CASSETGGITDTQYF. The CDR3 DNA follows: TGTGCCAGCAGCGAGACAGGGGGCATCACAGATACGCAGTATTTT.

This clonotype ranks as large. This chain connects TRBV12-3 or TRBV12-4 to TRBJ2-7, with D possibly TRBD1 on 6 matching bases. The length of the CDR3 is 14 residues. Trimming took off 5 bases at V and 3 bases at J, with 14 bases between the two ends. The CDR3 sequence is CASSPDTGNYEQYF. The CDR3 DNA follows: TGTGCCAGCAGTCCTGATACAGGGAACTACGAGCAGTACTTC.

This clonotype turned up a few times. V and J are TRBV7-3 and TRBJ2-1, with TRBD1 matching over 12 bases. With 5 bases clipped from V and 10 bases from J, the junction kept 9 bases outside the gene matches. CDR1 and CDR2 (germline): SGHTA, FQGTGA. The CDR3 length is 15 residues. The CDR3 is CASSLRDRGLREQFF. The CDR3 coding sequence is TGTGCCAGCAGCCTGCGGGACAGGGGGCTGCGGGAGCAGTTCTTC.

This clonotype was counted between two and nine times. This sequence joins TRBV20-1 and TRBJ2-7; D is unresolved. The CDR3 sequence is 14 residues long. Deletions cut 3 bases from V and 0 bases from J, with 12 bases between. Germline V gene lookup returns CDR1 DFQATT and CDR2 SNEGSKA (reference sequence). The CDR3 coding sequence is TGCAGTGCTAGCCCTACCATTAACTCCTACGAGCAGTACTTC. Translated: CSASPTINSYEQYF.

DNA for the CDR3: TGTGCCAGCGGTAATGAAAAACTGTTTTTT. Residues: CASGNEKLFF. The V and J genes are TRBV7-9 and TRBJ1-4; D not resolved. Trimming cost V 8 bases and J 4 bases, with 2 bases left between them. Germline loops: CDR1 SEHNR, CDR2 FQNEAQ (reference sequence). This CDR3 is 10 amino acids long.

This clonotype was detected only a few times. V gene TRBV6-1 combines with J gene TRBJ1-2; D gene unclear. Trimming removed 2 bases at V and 5 bases at J, with 9 bases between. Per the germline V gene, CDR1 is MNHNS and CDR2 is SASEGT. The CDR3 length is 13 residues. In DNA, the CDR3 is TGTGCCAGCAGTGAATGGGCGGGGTATGGCTACACCTTC. This encodes CASSEWAGYGYTF.

CDR3: CASSYGRIYEQYF. The CDR3 DNA is TGTGCCAGCAGTTATGGACGGATCTACGAGCAGTACTTC. The rearrangement joins TRBV6-5 to TRBJ2-7, with D unclear. V lost 3 bases to trimming and J lost 3 bases, with 9 bases between them. Germline V gene data show CDR1 as MNHEY and CDR2 as SVGAGI. The CDR3 spans 13 residues.

At least ten counts were recorded for this clonotype. The J gene is TRBJ2-7, the V gene TRBV6-2 or TRBV6-3; no firm D call. CDR3 length equals 19 residues. Trimming removed 0 bases at V and 5 bases at J, with 26 bases between. Germline V gene data show CDR1 as MNHEY and CDR2 as SVGEGT. CDR3 nucleotides: TGTGCCAGCAGTTACTCCCCGCTCTATGGAAACGCGCCGGTCCACGAGCAGTACTTC. Translating gives CASSYSPLYGNAPVHEQYF.

In its sample, this clonotype was seen a few times. This chain links TRBV7-2 with TRBJ2-3; TRBD2 aligns across 10 bases. The CDR3 is made up of 17 amino acids. J was trimmed by 4 bases and V by 5 bases; bases with no gene match: 12. The V gene's germline CDR1 is SGHTA and CDR2 FQGNSA. CDR3 sequence (DNA): TGTGCCAGCAGCCGAATAAGCGGGGGGGCCGGATCAGATACGCAGTATTTT. Amino acid sequence: CASSRISGGAGSDTQYF.

This clonotype was counted only a few times. The V call is TRBV7-9, the J call TRBJ2-3; no definite D call. The V end lost 2 bases, the J end lost 5 bases, and 11 bases lay between the germline ends. Per germline, CDR1 SEHNR and CDR2 FQNEAQ (reference sequence). The CDR3 totals 14 residues. CDR3 sequence: CASSLSGPKDTQYF. The DNA of the CDR3 is TGTGCCAGCAGCTTATCTGGTCCGAAAGATACGCAGTATTTT.

This clonotype showed up many times. The V gene is TRBV7-6, the J gene TRBJ2-3; possibly TRBD2 for D (6 bases). Trimming pared 4 bases from V and 5 bases from J, leaving 16 bases between. The CDR3 runs to 15 residues. The germline V gene has CDR1 SGHVS and CDR2 FNYEAQ. The CDR3 is CASSYIREAVDTQYF. As DNA, the CDR3 is TGTGCCAGCAGCTATATAAGGGAGGCGGTAGATACGCAGTATTTT.

V usage is TRBV7-2 and J usage is TRBJ2-5; D ambiguous. Germline V gives CDR1 SGHTA, CDR2 FQGNSA. The CDR3 is 12 amino acids. V was trimmed by 7 bases and J by 1 base, leaving 7 bases between them. Written as DNA, the CDR3 is TGTGCCAGCAACCTAATCCAAGAGACCCAGTACTTC. This gives the protein CASNLIQETQYF.

CDR3 loop: CASSLQRATNEKLFF. The CDR3 DNA follows: TGTGCCAGCAGCTTACAGAGGGCCACTAATGAAAAACTGTTTTTT. The chain combines TRBV11-2 with TRBJ1-4; D call uncertain. Germline V gene sequence: CDR1 SGHAT, CDR2 FQNNGV. Trimming removed 2 bases from V and 2 bases from J, with 9 bases in between. CDR3 length: 15 residues.

This clonotype was counted a few times. The chain is built from TRBV7-9 and TRBJ1-4; D possibly corresponds to TRBD1 (5 bases). The CDR3 contains 14 residues. Germline V gene data show CDR1 as SEHNR and CDR2 as FQNEAQ (reference sequence). Trimming took off 4 bases at V and 8 bases at J, with 14 bases between the two ends. The CDR3, as DNA: TGTGCCAGCAGCTCTGGGGGGGGAGAAGAAAAACTGTTTTTT. It encodes CASSSGGGEEKLFF.